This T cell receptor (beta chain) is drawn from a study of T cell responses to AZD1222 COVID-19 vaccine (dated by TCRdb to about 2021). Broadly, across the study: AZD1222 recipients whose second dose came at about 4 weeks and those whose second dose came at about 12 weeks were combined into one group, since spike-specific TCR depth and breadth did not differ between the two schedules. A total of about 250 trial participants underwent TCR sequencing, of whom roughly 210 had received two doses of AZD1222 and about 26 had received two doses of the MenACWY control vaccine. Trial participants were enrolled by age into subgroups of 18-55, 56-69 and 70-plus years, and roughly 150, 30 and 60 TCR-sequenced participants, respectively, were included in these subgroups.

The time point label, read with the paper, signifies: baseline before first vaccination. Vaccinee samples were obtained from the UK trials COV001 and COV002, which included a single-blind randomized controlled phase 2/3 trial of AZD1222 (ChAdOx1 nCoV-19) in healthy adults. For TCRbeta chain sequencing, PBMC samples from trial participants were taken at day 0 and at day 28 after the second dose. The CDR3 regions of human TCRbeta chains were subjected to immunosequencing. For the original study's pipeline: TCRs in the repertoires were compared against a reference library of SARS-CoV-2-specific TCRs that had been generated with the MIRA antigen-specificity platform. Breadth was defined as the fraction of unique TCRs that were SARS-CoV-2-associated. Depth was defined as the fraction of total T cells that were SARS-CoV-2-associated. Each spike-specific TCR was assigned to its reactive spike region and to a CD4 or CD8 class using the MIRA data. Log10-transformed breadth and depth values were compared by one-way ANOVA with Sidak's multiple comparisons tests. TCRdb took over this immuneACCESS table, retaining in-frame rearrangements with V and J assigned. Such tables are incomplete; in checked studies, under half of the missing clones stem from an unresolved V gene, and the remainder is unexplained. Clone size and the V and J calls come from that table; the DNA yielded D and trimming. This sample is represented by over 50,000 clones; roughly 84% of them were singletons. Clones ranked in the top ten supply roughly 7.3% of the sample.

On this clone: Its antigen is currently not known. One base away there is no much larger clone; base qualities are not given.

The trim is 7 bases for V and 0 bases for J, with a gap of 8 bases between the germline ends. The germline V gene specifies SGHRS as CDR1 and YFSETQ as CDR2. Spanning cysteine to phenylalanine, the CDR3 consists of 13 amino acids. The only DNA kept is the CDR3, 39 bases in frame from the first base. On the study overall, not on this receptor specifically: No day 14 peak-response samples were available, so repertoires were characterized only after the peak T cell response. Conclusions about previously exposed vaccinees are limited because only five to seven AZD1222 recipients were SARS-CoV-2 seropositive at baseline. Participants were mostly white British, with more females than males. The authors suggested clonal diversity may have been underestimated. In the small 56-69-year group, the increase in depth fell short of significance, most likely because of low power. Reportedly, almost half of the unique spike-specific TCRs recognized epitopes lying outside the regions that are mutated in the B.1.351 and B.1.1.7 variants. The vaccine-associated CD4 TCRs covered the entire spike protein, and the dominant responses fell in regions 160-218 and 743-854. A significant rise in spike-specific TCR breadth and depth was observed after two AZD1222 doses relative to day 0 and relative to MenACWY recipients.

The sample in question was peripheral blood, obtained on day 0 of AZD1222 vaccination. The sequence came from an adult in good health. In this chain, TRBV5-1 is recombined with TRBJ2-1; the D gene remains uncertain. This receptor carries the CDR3 CASGRLSYNEQFF. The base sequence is TGCGCCAGCGGTAGGCTCTCCTACAATGAGCAGTTCTTC.